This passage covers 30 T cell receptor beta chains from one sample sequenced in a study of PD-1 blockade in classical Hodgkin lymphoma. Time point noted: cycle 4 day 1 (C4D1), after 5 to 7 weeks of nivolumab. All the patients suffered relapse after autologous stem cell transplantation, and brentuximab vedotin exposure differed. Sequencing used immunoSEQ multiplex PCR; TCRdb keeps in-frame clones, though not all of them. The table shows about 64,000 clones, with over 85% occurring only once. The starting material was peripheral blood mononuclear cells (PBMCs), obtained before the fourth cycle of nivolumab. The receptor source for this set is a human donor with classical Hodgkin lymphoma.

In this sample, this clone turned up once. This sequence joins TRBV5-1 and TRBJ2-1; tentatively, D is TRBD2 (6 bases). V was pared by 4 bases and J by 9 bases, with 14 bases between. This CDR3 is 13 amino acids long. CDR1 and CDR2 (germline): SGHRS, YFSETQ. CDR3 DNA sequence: TGCGCCAGCAGCCCACCTAGCGAAGGTGAGCAGTTCTTC. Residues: CASSPPSEGEQFF.

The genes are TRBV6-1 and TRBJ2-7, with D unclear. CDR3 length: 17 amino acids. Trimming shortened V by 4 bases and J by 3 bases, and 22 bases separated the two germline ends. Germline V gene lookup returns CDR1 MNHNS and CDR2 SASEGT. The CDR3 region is CASSAEDLFVFDYEQYF. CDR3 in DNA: TGTGCCAGCAGTGCAGAGGACCTCTTCGTGTTCGACTACGAGCAGTACTTC.

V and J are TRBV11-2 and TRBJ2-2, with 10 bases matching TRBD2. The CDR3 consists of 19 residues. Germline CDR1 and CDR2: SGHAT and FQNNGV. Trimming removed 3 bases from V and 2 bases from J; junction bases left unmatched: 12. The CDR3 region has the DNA TGTGCCAGCAGCTTCCCCTGGACTAGCGGCTATCGAAACACCGGGGAGCTGTTTTTT. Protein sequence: CASSFPWTSGYRNTGELFF.

CDR3 in amino acids: CSATGFVEQFF. The CDR3 DNA reads as TGCAGTGCCACAGGGTTCGTTGAGCAGTTCTTC. This chain connects TRBV20-1 to TRBJ2-1; D is possibly TRBD1 (6 bases). The CDR3 runs to 11 residues. The V gene lost 6 bases and the J gene lost 9 bases, with 12 bases spanning the gap. Germline CDR1 is DFQATT and CDR2 is SNEGSKA (reference sequence).

The chain's CDR3 is CASIAGQWGTDTQYF. For the CDR3, the DNA is TGTGCCAGCATCGCGGGACAGTGGGGCACAGATACGCAGTATTTT. V usage is TRBV6-1 and J usage is TRBJ2-3; perhaps TRBD1 as D (7 bases). This CDR3 spans 15 amino acids. Trimming stripped 7 bases from V and 1 base from J, with 15 bases between. Germline lookup yields CDR1 MNHNS and CDR2 SASEGT.

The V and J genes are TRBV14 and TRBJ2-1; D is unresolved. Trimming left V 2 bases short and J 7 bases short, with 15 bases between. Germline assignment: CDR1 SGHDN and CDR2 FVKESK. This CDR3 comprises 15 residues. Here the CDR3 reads CASSQSRRLVNEQFF. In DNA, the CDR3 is TGTGCCAGCAGCCAATCGAGGCGACTCGTTAATGAGCAGTTCTTC.

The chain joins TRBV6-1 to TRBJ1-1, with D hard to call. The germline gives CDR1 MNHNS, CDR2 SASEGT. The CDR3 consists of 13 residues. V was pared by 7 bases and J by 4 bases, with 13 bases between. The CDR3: CASNGELSTEAFF. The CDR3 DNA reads TGTGCCAGCAACGGGGAGTTGTCCACTGAAGCTTTCTTT.

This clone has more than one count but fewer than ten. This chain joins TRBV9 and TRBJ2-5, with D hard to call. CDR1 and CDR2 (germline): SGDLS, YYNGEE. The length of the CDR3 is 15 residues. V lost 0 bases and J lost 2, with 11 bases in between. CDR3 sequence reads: CASSVGVSQQETQYF. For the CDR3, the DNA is TGTGCCAGCAGCGTAGGGGTTAGCCAACAAGAGACCCAGTACTTC.

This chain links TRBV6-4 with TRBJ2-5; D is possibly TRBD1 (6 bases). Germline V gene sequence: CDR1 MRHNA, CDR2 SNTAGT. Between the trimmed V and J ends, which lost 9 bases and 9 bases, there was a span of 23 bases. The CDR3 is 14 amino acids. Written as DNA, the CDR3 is TGTGCCAGACTCCGGGACACCAAATGTATGGCCCAGTACTTC. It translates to CARLRDTKCMAQYF.

The CDR3 loop reads CASSYTNYNEQFF. In DNA form, the CDR3 reads TGTGCCAGCAGTTACACAAACTACAATGAGCAGTTCTTC. The J gene is TRBJ2-1, the V gene TRBV6-6; unclear D gene. V was cut by 2 bases and J by 3 bases, with 5 bases left in between. Germline V gene data show CDR1 as MNHNY and CDR2 as SVGAGI (reference sequence). The CDR3 consists of 13 residues.

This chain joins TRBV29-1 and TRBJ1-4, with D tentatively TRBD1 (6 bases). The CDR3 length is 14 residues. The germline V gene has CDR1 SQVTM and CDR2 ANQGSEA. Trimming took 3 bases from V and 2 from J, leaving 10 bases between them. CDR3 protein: CSVDSGATNEKLFF. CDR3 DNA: TGCAGCGTTGATTCGGGGGCCACTAATGAAAAACTGTTTTTT.

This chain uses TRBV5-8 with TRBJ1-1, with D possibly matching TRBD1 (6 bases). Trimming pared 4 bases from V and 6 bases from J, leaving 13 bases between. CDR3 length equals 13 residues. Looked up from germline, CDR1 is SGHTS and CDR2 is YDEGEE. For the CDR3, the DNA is TGTGCCAGCAGCCTTCAGGGGTACGCTGAAGCTTTCTTT. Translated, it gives CASSLQGYAEAFF.

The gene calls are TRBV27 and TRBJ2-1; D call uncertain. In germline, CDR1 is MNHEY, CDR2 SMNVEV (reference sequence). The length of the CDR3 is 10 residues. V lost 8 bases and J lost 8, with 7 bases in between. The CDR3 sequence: CASGPHEQFF. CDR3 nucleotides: TGTGCCAGCGGCCCCCATGAGCAGTTCTTC.

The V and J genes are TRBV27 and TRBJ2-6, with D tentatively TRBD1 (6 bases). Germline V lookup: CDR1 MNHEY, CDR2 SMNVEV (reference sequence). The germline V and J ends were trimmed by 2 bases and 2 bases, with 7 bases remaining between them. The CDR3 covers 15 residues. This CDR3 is CASSLTGPGANVLTF. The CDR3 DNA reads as TGTGCCAGCAGTTTAACAGGGCCTGGGGCCAACGTCCTGACTTTC. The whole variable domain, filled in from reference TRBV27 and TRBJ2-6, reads EAQVTQNPRYLITVTGKKLTVTCSQNMNHEYMSWYRQDPGLGLRQIYYSMNVEVTDKGDVPEGYKVSRKEKRNFPLILESPSPNQTSLYFCASSLTGPGANVLTFGAGSRLTVL.

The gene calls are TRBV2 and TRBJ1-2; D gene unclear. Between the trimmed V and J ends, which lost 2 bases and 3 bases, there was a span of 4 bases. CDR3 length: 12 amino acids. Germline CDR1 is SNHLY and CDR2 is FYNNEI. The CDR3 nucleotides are TGTGCCAGCAGTGAAAAGGACTATGGCTACACCTTC. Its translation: CASSEKDYGYTF. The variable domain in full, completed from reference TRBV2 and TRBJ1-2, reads EPEVTQTPSHQVTQMGQEVILRCVPISNHLYFYWYRQILGQKVEFLVSFYNNEISEKSEIFDDQFSVERPDGSNFTLKIRSTKLEDSAMYFCASSEKDYGYTFGSGTRLTVV.

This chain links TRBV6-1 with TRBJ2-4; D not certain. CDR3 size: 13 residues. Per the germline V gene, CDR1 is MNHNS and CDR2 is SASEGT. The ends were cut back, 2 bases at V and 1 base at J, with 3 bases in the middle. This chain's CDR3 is CASSEWAKNIQYF. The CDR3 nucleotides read TGTGCCAGCAGTGAATGGGCCAAAAACATTCAGTACTTC.

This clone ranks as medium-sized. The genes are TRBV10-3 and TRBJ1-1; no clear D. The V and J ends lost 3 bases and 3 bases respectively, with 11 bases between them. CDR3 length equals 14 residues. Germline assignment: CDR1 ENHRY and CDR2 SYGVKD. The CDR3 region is CAISDGIQDTEAFF. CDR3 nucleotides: TGTGCCATCAGTGATGGAATTCAAGACACTGAAGCTTTCTTT.

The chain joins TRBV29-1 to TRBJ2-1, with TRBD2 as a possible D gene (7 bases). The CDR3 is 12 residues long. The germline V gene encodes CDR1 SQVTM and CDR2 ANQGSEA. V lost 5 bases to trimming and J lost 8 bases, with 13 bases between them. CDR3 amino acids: CSVPRGAHEQFF. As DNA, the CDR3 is TGCAGCGTTCCCCGGGGGGCCCATGAGCAGTTCTTC.

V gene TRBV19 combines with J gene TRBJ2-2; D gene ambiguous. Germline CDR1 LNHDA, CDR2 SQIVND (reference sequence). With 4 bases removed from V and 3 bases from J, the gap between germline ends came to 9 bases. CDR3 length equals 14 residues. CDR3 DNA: TGTGCCAGTAGTACCTGGACCTACACCGGGGAGCTGTTTTTT. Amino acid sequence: CASSTWTYTGELFF.

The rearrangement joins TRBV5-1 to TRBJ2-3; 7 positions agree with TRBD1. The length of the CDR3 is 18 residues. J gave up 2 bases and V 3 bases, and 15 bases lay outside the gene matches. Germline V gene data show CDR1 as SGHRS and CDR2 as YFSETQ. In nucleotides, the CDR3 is TGCGCCAGCAGCTACGGACAGGCCTTCATCACTAACACAGATACGCAGTATTTT. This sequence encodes CASSYGQAFITNTDTQYF.

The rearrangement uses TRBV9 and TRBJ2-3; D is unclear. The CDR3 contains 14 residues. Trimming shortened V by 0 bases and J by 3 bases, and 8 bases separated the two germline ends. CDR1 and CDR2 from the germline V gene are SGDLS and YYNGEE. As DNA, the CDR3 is TGTGCCAGCAGCGTAGAAGGAGCGACAGATACGCAGTATTTT. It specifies CASSVEGATDTQYF. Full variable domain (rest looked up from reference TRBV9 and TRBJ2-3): DSGVTQTPKHLITATGQRVTLRCSPRSGDLSVYWYQQSLDQGLQFLIQYYNGEERAKGNILERFSAQQFPDLHSELNLSSLELGDSALYFCASSVEGATDTQYFGPGTRLTVL.

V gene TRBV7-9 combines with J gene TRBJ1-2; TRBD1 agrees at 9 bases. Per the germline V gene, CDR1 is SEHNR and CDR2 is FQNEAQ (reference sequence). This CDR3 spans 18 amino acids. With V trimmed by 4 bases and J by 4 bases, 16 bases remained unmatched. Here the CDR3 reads CASSSSPGQGIAIYGYTF. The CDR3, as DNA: TGTGCCAGCAGCTCCTCCCCGGGACAGGGAATTGCTATCTATGGCTACACCTTC.

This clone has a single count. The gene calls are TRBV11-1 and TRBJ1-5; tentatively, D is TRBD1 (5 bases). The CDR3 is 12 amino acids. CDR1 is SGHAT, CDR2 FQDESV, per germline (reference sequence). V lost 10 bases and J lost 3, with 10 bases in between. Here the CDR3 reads CANRQINQPQHF. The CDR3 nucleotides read TGTGCCAACCGACAGATCAATCAGCCCCAGCATTTT.

The DNA of the CDR3 is TGCGCCAGCGGGGCGCTGGGAGACCACACAGATACGCAGTATTTT. Its protein product is CASGALGDHTDTQYF. The chain has TRBV5-1 and TRBJ2-3; D might be TRBD1 or TRBD2, each matching 5 bases. The CDR3 has 15 residues. From germline, CDR1 is SGHRS and CDR2 YFSETQ. Trimming cost V 7 bases and J 2 bases, with 17 bases left between them.

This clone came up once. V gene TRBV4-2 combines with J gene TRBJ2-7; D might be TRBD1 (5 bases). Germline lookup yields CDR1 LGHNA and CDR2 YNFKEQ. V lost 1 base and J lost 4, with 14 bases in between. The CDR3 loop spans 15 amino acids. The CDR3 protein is CASSQVSAGRYEQYF. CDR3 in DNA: TGTGCCAGCAGCCAAGTTTCCGCAGGGCGGTACGAGCAGTACTTC.

CDR3 loop: CASSQDLGVLRHEQFF. CDR3 bases: TGTGCCAGCAGCCAAGATTTGGGGGTCCTGAGGCATGAGCAGTTCTTC. The chain links TRBV14 to TRBJ2-1; the D gene could be TRBD1 or TRBD2 (5 bases each). The CDR3 runs 16 residues. V dropped 0 bases and J dropped 8 bases, with 17 bases sitting between them. Germline V gene lookup returns CDR1 SGHDN and CDR2 FVKESK. The entire variable domain, with the rest obtained from reference TRBV14 and TRBJ2-1, is as follows: EAGVTQFPSHSVIEKGQTVTLRCDPISGHDNLYWYRRVMGKEIKFLLHFVKESKQDESGMPNNRFLAERTGGTYSTLKVQPAELEDSGVYFCASSQDLGVLRHEQFFGPGTRLTVL.

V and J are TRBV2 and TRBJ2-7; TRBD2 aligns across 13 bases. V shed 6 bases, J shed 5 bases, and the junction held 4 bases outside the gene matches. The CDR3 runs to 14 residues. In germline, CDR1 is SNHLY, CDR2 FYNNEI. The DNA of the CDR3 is TGTGCCAGCAGCCCCGGGACTAGCGGGAACGAGCAGTACTTC. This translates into CASSPGTSGNEQYF. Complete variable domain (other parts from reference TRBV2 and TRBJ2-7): EPEVTQTPSHQVTQMGQEVILRCVPISNHLYFYWYRQILGQKVEFLVSFYNNEISEKSEIFDDQFSVERPDGSNFTLKIRSTKLEDSAMYFCASSPGTSGNEQYFGPGTRLTVT.

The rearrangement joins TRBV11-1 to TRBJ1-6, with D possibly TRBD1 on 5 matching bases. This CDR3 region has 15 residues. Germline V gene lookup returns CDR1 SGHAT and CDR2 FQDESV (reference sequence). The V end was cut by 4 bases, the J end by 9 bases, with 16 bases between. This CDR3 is CASSSRGTGISPLHF. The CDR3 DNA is TGTGCCAGCAGCTCTCGAGGGACGGGGATTTCACCCCTCCACTTT.

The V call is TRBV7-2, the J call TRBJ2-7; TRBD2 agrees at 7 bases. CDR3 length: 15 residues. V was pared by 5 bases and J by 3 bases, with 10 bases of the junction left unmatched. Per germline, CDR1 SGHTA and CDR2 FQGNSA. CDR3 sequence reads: CASSPGLVRFYEQYF. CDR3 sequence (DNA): TGTGCCAGCAGCCCCGGACTAGTTCGGTTCTACGAGCAGTACTTC.

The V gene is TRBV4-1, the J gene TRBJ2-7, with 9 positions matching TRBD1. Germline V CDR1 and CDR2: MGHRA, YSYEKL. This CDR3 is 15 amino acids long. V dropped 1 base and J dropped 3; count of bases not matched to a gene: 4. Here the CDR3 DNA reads TGCGCCAGCAGCCAAGTAGAGACAGGGGGCTACGAGCAGTACTTC. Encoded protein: CASSQVETGGYEQYF.